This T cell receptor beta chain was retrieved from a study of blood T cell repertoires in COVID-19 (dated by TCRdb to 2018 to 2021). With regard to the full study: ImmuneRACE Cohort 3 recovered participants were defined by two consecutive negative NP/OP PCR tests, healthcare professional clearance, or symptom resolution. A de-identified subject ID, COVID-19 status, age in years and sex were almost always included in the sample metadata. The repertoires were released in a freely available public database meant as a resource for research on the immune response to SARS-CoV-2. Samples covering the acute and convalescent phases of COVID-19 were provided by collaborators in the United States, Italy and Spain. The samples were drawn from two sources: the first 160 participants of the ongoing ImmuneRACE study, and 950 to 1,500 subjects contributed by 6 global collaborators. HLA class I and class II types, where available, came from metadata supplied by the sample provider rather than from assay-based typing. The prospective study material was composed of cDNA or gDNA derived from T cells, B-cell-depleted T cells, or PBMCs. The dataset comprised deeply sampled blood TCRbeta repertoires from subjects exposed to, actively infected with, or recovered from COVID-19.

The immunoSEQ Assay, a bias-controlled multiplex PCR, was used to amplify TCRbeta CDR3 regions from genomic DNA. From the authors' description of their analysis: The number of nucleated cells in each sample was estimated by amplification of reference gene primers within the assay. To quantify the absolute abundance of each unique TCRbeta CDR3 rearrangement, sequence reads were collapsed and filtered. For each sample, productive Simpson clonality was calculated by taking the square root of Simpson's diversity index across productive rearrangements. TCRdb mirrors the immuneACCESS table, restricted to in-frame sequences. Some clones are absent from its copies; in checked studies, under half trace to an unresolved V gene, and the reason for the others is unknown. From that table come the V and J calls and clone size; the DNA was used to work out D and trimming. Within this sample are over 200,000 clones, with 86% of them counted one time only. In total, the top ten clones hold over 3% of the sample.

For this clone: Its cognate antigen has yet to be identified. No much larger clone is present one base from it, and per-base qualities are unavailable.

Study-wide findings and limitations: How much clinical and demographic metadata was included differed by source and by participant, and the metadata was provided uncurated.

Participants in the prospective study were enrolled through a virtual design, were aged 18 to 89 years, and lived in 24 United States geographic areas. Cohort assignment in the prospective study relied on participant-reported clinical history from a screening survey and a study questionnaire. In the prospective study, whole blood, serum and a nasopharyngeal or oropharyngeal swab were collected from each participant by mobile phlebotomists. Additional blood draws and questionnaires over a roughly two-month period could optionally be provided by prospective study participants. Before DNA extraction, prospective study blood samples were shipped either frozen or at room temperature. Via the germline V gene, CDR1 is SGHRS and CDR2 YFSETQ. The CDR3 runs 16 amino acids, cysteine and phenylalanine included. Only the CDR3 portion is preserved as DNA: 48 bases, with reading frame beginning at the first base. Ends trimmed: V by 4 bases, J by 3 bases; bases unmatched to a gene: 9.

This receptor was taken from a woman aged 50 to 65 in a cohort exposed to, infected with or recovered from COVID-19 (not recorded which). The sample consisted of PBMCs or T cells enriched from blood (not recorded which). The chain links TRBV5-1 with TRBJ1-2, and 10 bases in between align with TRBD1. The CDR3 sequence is CASSAPGTGADYGYTF. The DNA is TGCGCCAGCAGCGCCCCCGGGACAGGGGCCGACTATGGCTACACCTTC.